The present T cell receptor beta chain was sequenced within a study of OX40 agonist ivuxolimab in advanced cancers. Libraries were prepared by immunoSEQ multiplex PCR; TCRdb keeps only in-frame clonotypes and omits some of them. Of about 57,000 clones listed, 80% to 95% are singletons. The CDR3 loop spans 15 amino acids. V lost 2 bases and J lost 6, with 19 bases in between. The germline CDR1 and CDR2 sequences are GTSNPN and SVGIG (reference sequence). The J gene is TRBJ1-1, the V gene TRBV30; D might be TRBD1 (6 bases). Here the sequenced sample was CD4+ or CD8+ T cells sorted from blood, taken in a trial of the OX40 agonist ivuxolimab. The TCR originated in an adult with an advanced solid tumor such as melanoma, head and neck, liver or kidney cancer. The CDR3 reads CAWSYLNREGPEAFF. The DNA of the CDR3 is TGTGCCTGGAGTTACTTAAACAGGGAAGGCCCTGAAGCTTTCTTT. Using reference TRBV30 and TRBJ1-1 for the parts outside the CDR3, the full variable domain is SQTIHQWPATLVQPVGSPLSLECTVEGTSNPNLYWYRQAAGRGLQLLFYSVGIGQISSEVPQNLSASRPQDRQFILSSKKLLLSDSGFYLCAWSYLNREGPEAFFGQGTRLTVV.